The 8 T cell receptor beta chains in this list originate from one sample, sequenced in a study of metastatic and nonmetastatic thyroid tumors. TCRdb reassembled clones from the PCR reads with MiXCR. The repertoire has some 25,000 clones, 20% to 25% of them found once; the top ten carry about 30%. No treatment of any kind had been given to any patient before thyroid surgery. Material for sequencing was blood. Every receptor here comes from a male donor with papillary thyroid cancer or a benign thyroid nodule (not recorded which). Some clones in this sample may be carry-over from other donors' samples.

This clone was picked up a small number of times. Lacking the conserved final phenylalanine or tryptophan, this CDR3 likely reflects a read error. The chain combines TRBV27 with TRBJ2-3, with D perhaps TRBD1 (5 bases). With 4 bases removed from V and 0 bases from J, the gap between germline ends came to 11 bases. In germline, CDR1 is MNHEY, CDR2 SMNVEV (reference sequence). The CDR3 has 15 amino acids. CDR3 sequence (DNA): TGTGCCAGCAGTTGGAGTCAGGGTAGCACAGATACGCAGTATGTT. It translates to CASSWSQGSTDTQYV.

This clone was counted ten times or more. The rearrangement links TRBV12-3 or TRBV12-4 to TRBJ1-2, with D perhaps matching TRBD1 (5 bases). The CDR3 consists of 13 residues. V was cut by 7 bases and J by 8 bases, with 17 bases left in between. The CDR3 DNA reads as TGTGCCAGCACCCCCAGGGCGCGAGGCGGCTACACCTTC. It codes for CASTPRARGGYTF.

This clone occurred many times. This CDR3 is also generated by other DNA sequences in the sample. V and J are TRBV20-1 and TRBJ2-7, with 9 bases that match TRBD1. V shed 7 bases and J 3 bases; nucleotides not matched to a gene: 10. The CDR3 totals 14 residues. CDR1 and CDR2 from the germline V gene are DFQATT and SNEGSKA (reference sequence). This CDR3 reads CSVNGDRVGYEQYF. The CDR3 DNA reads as TGCAGTGTTAACGGGGACAGGGTAGGCTACGAGCAGTACTTC.

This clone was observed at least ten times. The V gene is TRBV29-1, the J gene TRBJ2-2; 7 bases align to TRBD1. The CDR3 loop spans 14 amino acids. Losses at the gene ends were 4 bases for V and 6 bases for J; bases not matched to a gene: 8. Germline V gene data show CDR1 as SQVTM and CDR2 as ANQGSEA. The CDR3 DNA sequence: TGCAGCGTTGGGGCAGGGGGATATGCCGGGGAGCTGTTTTTT. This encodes CSVGAGGYAGELFF.

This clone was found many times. The CDR3, as DNA: TGTGCCAGCCTTCGAACGGGACAGATATACAATGAGCAGTTCTTC. Its translation is CASLRTGQIYNEQFF. The chain couples TRBV2 to TRBJ2-1; the match to TRBD1 covers 7 bases. J was trimmed by 4 bases and V by 8 bases; bases with no gene match: 11. CDR1 and CDR2 from the germline V gene are SNHLY and FYNNEI. CDR3 length: 15 amino acids.

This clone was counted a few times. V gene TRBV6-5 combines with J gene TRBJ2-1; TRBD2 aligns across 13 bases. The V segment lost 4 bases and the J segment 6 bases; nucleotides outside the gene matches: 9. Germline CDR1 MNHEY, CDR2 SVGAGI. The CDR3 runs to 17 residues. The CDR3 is CASSSTSLAGGSNEQFF. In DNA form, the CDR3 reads TGTGCCAGCAGTTCCACGTCACTAGCGGGAGGGTCCAATGAGCAGTTCTTC.

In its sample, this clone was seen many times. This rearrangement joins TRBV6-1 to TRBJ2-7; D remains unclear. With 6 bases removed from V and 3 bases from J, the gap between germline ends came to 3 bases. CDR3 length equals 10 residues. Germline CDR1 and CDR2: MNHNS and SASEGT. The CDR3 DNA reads TGTGCCAGCAGGGGCTACGAGCAGTACTTC. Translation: CASRGYEQYF.

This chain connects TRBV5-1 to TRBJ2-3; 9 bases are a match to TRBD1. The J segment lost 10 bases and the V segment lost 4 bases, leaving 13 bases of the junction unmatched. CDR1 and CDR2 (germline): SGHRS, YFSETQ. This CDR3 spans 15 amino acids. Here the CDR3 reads CASSQGFGGQGAQYF. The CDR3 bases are TGCGCCAGCAGCCAAGGGTTTGGGGGACAGGGAGCGCAGTATTTT.